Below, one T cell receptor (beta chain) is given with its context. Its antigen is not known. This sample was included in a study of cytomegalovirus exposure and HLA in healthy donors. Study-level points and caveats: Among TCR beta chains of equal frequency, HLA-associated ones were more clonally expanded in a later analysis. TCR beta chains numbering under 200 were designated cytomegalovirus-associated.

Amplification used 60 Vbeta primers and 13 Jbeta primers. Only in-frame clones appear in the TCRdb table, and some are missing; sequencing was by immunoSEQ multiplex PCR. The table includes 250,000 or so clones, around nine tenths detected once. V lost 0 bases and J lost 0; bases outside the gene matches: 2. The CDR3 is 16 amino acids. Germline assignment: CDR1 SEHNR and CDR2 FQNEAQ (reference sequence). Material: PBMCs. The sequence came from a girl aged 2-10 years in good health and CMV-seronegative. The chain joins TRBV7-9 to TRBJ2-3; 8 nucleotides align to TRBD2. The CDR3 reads CASSLATGGSTDTQYF. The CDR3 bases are TGTGCCAGCAGCTTAGCGACGGGGGGGAGCACAGATACGCAGTATTTT.